The rows below give T cell receptor beta chains drawn from one sample of a study of CD8 T cells in ankylosing spondylitis. TCRdb itself ran the 5' RACE reads through MiXCR, one entry per CDR3 protein. The table lists some 250,000 distinct CDR3 sequences, more than 20% of them singletons, with around 0.58% in the top ten. Sequenced input: blood, either unsorted or a sorted T cell fraction (not recorded which). The receptor set was obtained from a male donor with ankylosing spondylitis or in good health (not recorded which). CDR3s include the opening cysteine and the closing phenylalanine or tryptophan. A D gene is named only where the DNA matches it firmly. Where a row states a size, it is once, few, many or the class of an expanded clone; other rows omit it.

J,V,size,D,CDR3,DNA
TRBJ2-3,TRBV6-1,many,.,CATRGPGPTDTQYF,TGTGCCACCCGAGGGCCAGGTCCCACAGATACGCAGTATTTT
TRBJ2-3,TRBV5-1,.,.,CASSFGHLPSTDTQYF,TGCGCCAGCAGCTTCGGACATCTCCCTAGCACAGATACGCAGTATTTT
TRBJ1-5,TRBV10-3,.,.,CAIKGDSNQPQHF,TGTGCCATCAAGGGCGATAGCAATCAGCCCCAGCATTTT
TRBJ2-1,TRBV9,.,TRBD2,CASSVVVSGGYNEQFF,TGTGCCAGCAGCGTAGTGGTTAGCGGGGGGTACAATGAGCAGTTCTTC
TRBJ1-5,TRBV20-1,many,.,CSARDYQGGGNQPQHF,TGCAGTGCTAGAGACTATCAAGGGGGTGGCAATCAGCCCCAGCATTTT
TRBJ2-7,TRBV5-5,.,TRBD1,CASSPTGTPYEQYF,TGTGCCAGCAGCCCGACAGGGACCCCCTACGAGCAGTACTTC
TRBJ1-1,TRBV4-1,.,.,CASSHATGSSEAFF,TGCGCCAGCAGCCATGCCACAGGGTCCTCTGAAGCTTTCTTT
TRBJ2-3,TRBV6-4,.,.,CASSDRADTQYF,TGTGCCAGCAGCGACCGGGCAGATACGCAGTATTTT
TRBJ2-7,TRBV6-6,many,TRBD1,CASSPGTAPYEQYF,TGTGCCAGCAGTCCCGGGACAGCACCCTACGAGCAGTACTTC
TRBJ2-3,TRBV6-1,.,TRBD2,CASSKRAGERSSTQYF,TGTGCCAGCAGTAAAAGAGCGGGGGAACGATCGAGTACGCAGTATTTT
TRBJ2-1,TRBV11-1,many,TRBD2,CASSGRTRKYNEQFF,TGTGCCAGCAGCGGACGGACTAGAAAATACAATGAGCAGTTCTTC
TRBJ2-1,TRBV6-1,.,.,CASSEFWLVEQFF,TGTGCCAGCAGTGAATTCTGGTTAGTTGAGCAGTTCTTC
TRBJ1-1,TRBV20-1,.,.,CSAREVGVGNTEAFF,TGCAGTGCTAGAGAAGTGGGAGTAGGGAACACTGAAGCTTTCTTT
TRBJ2-5,TRBV12-3/TRBV12-4,.,.,CASSLWLAEETQYF,TGTGCCAGCAGTTTATGGCTGGCCGAAGAGACCCAGTACTTC
TRBJ2-2,TRBV29-1,few,TRBD1,CSVRQGLAGELFF,TGCAGCGTTAGACAGGGTCTCGCCGGGGAGCTGTTTTTT